This T cell receptor beta chain was documented in a study of OX40 agonist ivuxolimab in advanced cancers. About the research overall: The diagnoses of dose-escalation patients were hepatocellular carcinoma, melanoma, renal cell or head and neck cancer. Partial responses were achieved by three patients, one with hepatocellular carcinoma and two with cutaneous melanoma. Study findings and constraints: Some of the lowest clonal expansion was seen in partial responders at 0.1-3.0 mg/kg.

CDR1 is SGHAT and CDR2 is FQNNGV in the germline V gene. The CDR3 is 12 amino acids. The trim removed 6 bases at V and 11 bases at J, leaving 6 bases unmatched. Libraries were prepared by immunoSEQ multiplex PCR; TCRdb keeps only in-frame clonotypes and omits some of them. The data contain about 49,000 clones, over 90% of them seen just once; the ten biggest clones take up roughly 11%. Autoimmune disease history or systemic immunosuppression meant exclusion. Turning to this clone: Its antigen remains unidentified.

Source: CD4+ or CD8+ T cells sorted from blood, taken in a trial of the OX40 agonist ivuxolimab. The sequence came from an adult with an advanced solid tumor such as melanoma, head and neck, liver or kidney cancer. The chain is built from TRBV11-2 and TRBJ2-7; 11 nucleotides align to TRBD2. The CDR3 region has the DNA TGTGCCAGCAGTACTAGCGGGAGTAGTGAGTACTTC. It encodes CASSTSGSSEYF.